The 8 T cell receptor beta chains listed next were all sequenced from one sample in a study of blood T cells in healthy people across ages. The authors ran a second PCR of roughly 7 to 11 cycles using a sample-barcoded 5' primer and a J-beta primer mix. TCRdb reprocessed the 5' RACE reads via MiXCR and lists one record per CDR3 protein. The table lists around 900,000 distinct CDR3 sequences, about 53% of them singletons, with about a fifth in the top ten. What was sequenced was blood. These receptors were collected from a woman in her sixties in good health.

This clonotype showed up just a few times. The rearrangement links TRBV7-2 to TRBJ2-3; 12 nucleotides match TRBD2. The CDR3 consists of 19 residues. Germline V gene data show CDR1 as SGHTA and CDR2 as FQGNSA. The ends lost 4 bases at V and 4 bases at J; junction bases unmatched: 15. CDR3 nucleotide sequence: TGTGCCAGCAGCTACCATTCTAGCGGGAGGGCGAAAGGGGCAGATACGCAGTATTTT. Translation gives CASSYHSSGRAKGADTQYF.

V is TRBV7-2 and J is TRBJ2-1, with 11 bases aligning to TRBD2. The CDR3 length is 16 residues. CDR1 and CDR2 from the germline V gene are SGHTA and FQGNSA. Losses at the gene ends were 1 base for V and 5 bases for J; bases not matched to a gene: 4. In DNA form, the CDR3 reads TGTGCCAGCAGCTTAGGGGGACTAGCGGTTAACAATGAGCAGTTCTTC. The encoded protein is CASSLGGLAVNNEQFF.

The chain carries TRBV14 and TRBJ2-1; no definite D call. CDR3 length: 15 amino acids. CDR1 SGHDN and CDR2 FVKESK come from the germline V gene. Trimming took 2 bases from V and 6 from J, leaving 14 bases between them. This chain's CDR3 is CASSQRMARSNEQFF. CDR3 DNA sequence: TGTGCCAGCAGCCAAAGGATGGCCCGATCCAATGAGCAGTTCTTC.

The J gene is TRBJ2-1, the V gene TRBV5-1; 9 bases map to TRBD1. Germline values: CDR1 SGHRS, CDR2 YFSETQ. This CDR3 is built from 14 residues. J gave up 7 bases and V 3 bases, and 5 bases lay outside the gene matches. The DNA of the CDR3 is TGCGCCAGCAGCTATACAGGGGGCTCGAATGAGCAGTTCTTC. This gives the protein CASSYTGGSNEQFF.

This clonotype was detected only a few times. The chain is built from TRBV29-1 and TRBJ2-3; 9 nucleotides align to TRBD2. The V gene's germline CDR1 is SQVTM and CDR2 ANQGSEA. This CDR3 is 15 amino acids long. Losses at the gene ends were 5 bases for V and 6 bases for J; bases not matched to a gene: 12. CDR3 in DNA: TGCAGCGTTCTTCAGGCTAGCGGGATGTTCGATACGCAGTATTTT. Its translation is CSVLQASGMFDTQYF.

The chain recombines TRBV7-9 with TRBJ2-4; TRBD2 aligns across 7 bases. V dropped 5 bases and J dropped 13; count of bases not matched to a gene: 11. The CDR3 consists of 13 residues. Per germline, CDR1 SEHNR and CDR2 FQNEAQ (reference sequence). CDR3 DNA: TGTGCCAGCAGCGTCTCTAGCGGAAAGGAGCAGTACTTC. It is translated as CASSVSSGKEQYF. The full variable domain, rest sourced from reference TRBV7-9 and TRBJ2-4, is DTGVSQNPRHKITKRGQNVTFRCDPISEHNRLYWYRQTLGQGPEFLTYFQNEAQLEKSRLLSDRFSAERPKGSFSTLEIQRTEQGDSAMYLCASSVSSGKEQYFGAGTRLSVL.

A few counts support this clonotype. The chain joins TRBV20-1 to TRBJ2-6, with 12 bases that match TRBD2. The CDR3 contains 16 residues. Germline V gene sequence: CDR1 DFQATT, CDR2 SNEGSKA (reference sequence). Trimming cost V 6 bases and J 3 bases; bases outside gene matches: 6. This chain's CDR3 is CSAQTSGRGGANVLTF. CDR3 bases: TGCAGTGCCCAGACTAGCGGGAGAGGTGGGGCCAACGTCCTGACTTTC.

The V and J genes are TRBV25-1 and TRBJ2-5; no reliable D call. The J call may not be correct, given that the DNA end is closer to TRBJ2-7. Germline CDR1 is MGHDK and CDR2 is SYGVNS. The CDR3 is 10 amino acids. The CDR3 is CASIPYEQYF. CDR3 sequence (DNA): TGTGCCAGTATCCCCTACGAGCAGTACTTC.